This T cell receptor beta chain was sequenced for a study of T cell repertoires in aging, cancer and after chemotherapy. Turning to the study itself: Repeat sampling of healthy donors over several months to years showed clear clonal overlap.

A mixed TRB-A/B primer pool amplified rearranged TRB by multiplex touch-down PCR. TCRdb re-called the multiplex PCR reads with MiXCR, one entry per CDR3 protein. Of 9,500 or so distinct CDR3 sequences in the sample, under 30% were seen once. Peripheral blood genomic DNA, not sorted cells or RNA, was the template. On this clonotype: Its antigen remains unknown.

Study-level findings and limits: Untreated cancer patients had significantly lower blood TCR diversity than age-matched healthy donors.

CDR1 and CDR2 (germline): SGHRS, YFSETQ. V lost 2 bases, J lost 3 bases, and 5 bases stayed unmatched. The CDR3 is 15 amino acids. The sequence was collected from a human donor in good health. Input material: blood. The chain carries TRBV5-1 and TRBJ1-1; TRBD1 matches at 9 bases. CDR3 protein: CASSFSGTGHTEAFF. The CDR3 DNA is TGCGCCAGCAGCTTTTCCGGGACAGGGCACACTGAAGCTTTCTTT.